This entry features one T cell receptor beta chain sequence. Its matching antigen is unknown. The protocol was immunoSEQ multiplex PCR, while the TCRdb copy is restricted to in-frame clones and leaves out a portion. The sample has over 85,000 clones, around nine tenths seen once. Collection of blood occurred at baseline, at cycle 4 day 1, and at cycle 7 day 1. The data were taken from a study of OX40 agonist ivuxolimab in advanced cancers. Broader study findings: By week 6 at 0.1 to 3.0 mg/kg, blood CD4+ and CD8+ T cells had expanded clonally.

This TCR derives from an adult with an advanced solid tumor such as melanoma, head and neck, liver or kidney cancer. The input for sequencing was CD4+ or CD8+ T cells sorted from blood, taken in a trial of the OX40 agonist ivuxolimab.

The CDR3 sequence: CASSFGQRSDNEQFF. Here the CDR3 DNA reads TGTGCCAGCAGCTTCGGACAAAGATCTGACAATGAGCAGTTCTTC. The gene calls are TRBV5-4 and TRBJ2-1; a possible D gene is TRBD1 (5 bases). The CDR3 has 15 amino acids. The V gene lost 2 bases and the J gene lost 5 bases, with 14 bases spanning the gap. Germline-derived CDR1 and CDR2 are SGHNT and YYREEE (reference sequence).